Following are 11 T cell receptor beta chains from one sample sequenced in a study of graft-versus-host responses after intestinal transplantation. Tissue processing of the graft released intraepithelial and lamina propria lymphocytes from it. Data came from immunoSEQ multiplex PCR; TCRdb stores just in-frame clones and leaves some out. The sample shows approximately 37,000 clones, roughly 87% of them seen only once. The sequenced sample was ileum tissue, obtained approximately 200 days after intestinal transplant. Receptor source: a human patient who received an intestinal transplant, so some T cells may come from the graft donor.

The chain has TRBV6-6 and TRBJ1-2; weak D call: TRBD1 (6 bases). Germline-derived CDR1 and CDR2 are MNHNY and SVGAGI (reference sequence). Trimming removed 6 bases from V and 6 bases from J, with 17 bases in between. The CDR3 spans 14 residues. CDR3 bases: TGTGCCAGCAGCCCCAGGGGTGTTCAAGATGGCTACACCTTC. Protein product: CASSPRGVQDGYTF.

The chain recombines TRBV10-3 with TRBJ1-1; possibly TRBD1 for D (6 bases). Trimming pared 6 bases from V and 1 base from J, leaving 9 bases between. The CDR3 totals 13 residues. In germline, CDR1 is ENHRY, CDR2 SYGVKD. The CDR3 bases are TGTGCCATCAGCCGGACAGAGAACACTGAAGCTTTCTTT. This gives the protein CAISRTENTEAFF.

CDR3 protein: CASSFNALNIQYF. The CDR3 region has the DNA TGTGCCAGCAGCTTTAACGCCCTGAACATTCAGTACTTC. This rearrangement joins TRBV7-9 to TRBJ2-4; unclear D gene. Looked up from germline, CDR1 is SEHNR and CDR2 is FQNEAQ (reference sequence). V gave up 3 bases and J gave up 7 bases, with 10 bases separating them. This CDR3 comprises 13 residues.

The CDR3 region is CASSGQALGETQYF. The CDR3 region has the DNA TGTGCCAGTAGTGGACAGGCCCTGGGGGAGACCCAGTACTTC. The chain recombines TRBV19 with TRBJ2-5; 7 positions agree with TRBD1. Per germline, CDR1 LNHDA and CDR2 SQIVND (reference sequence). The CDR3 covers 14 residues. The trim removed 5 bases at V and 5 bases at J, leaving 8 bases unmatched.

J is TRBJ2-7 and V is TRBV5-1; D is perhaps TRBD1 or TRBD2 (6 bases each). The CDR3 contains 13 residues. The ends were cut back, 3 bases at V and 7 bases at J, with 14 bases in the middle. CDR1 is SGHRS, CDR2 YFSETQ, per germline. For the CDR3, the DNA is TGCGCCAGCAGCTCCCACGGGGGCCAAGAGCAGTACTTC. It codes for CASSSHGGQEQYF.

The chain combines TRBV28 with TRBJ2-7; TRBD1 matches 8 bases. The CDR3 is made up of 14 amino acids. V shed 7 bases, J shed 3 bases, and the junction held 8 bases outside the gene matches. CDR1 is MDHEN, CDR2 SYDVKM, per germline. CDR3 residues: CASTKNRGSYEQYF. The CDR3 DNA sequence: TGTGCCAGCACCAAGAACAGGGGGAGCTACGAGCAGTACTTC.

The chain joins TRBV7-9 to TRBJ2-5, with TRBD1 matching 8 bases. This CDR3 spans 13 amino acids. Germline values: CDR1 SEHNR, CDR2 FQNEAQ (reference sequence). Unmatched junction bases numbered 2, after V lost 7 bases and J lost 1 base. CDR3 residues: CASNRGTQETQYF. In DNA, the CDR3 is TGTGCCAGCAACAGGGGGACCCAAGAGACCCAGTACTTC.

The CDR3 reads CASSQGLVGEQFF. The CDR3, as DNA: TGCGCCAGCAGCCAAGGACTAGTGGGTGAGCAGTTCTTC. The V and J genes are TRBV4-1 and TRBJ2-1; weak D call: TRBD2 (6 bases). V lost 1 base and J lost 9, with 10 bases in between. The CDR3 loop spans 13 amino acids. CDR1 is MGHRA, CDR2 YSYEKL, per germline.

Concerning this clone itself: Additional DNA sequences in this sample encode the identical CDR3. The rearrangement links TRBV30 to TRBJ1-1, with 8 nucleotides matching TRBD1. CDR3 length: 16 amino acids. Losses at the gene ends were 5 bases for V and 6 bases for J; bases not matched to a gene: 17. CDR1 and CDR2 (germline): GTSNPN, SVGIG (reference sequence). The CDR3 is CAWSRDRYRLRPEAFF. The CDR3 region has the DNA TGTGCCTGGTCCCGGGACAGGTATCGTCTCAGGCCTGAAGCTTTCTTT. Supplemented by reference TRBV30 and TRBJ1-1, the full variable domain reads SQTIHQWPATLVQPVGSPLSLECTVEGTSNPNLYWYRQAAGRGLQLLFYSVGIGQISSEVPQNLSASRPQDRQFILSSKKLLLSDSGFYLCAWSRDRYRLRPEAFFGQGTRLTVV.

This chain links TRBV4-1 with TRBJ1-2; a weak D match, TRBD1 (6 bases). V gave up 3 bases and J gave up 1 base, with 15 bases separating them. The CDR3 totals 16 residues. The germline gives CDR1 MGHRA, CDR2 YSYEKL. CDR3 nucleotide sequence: TGCGCCAGCAGCCAGGAAAGACAGGCTATTAACTATGGCTACACCTTC. This encodes CASSQERQAINYGYTF.

The chain recombines TRBV28 with TRBJ1-3, with TRBD1 matching over 7 bases. From germline, CDR1 is MDHEN and CDR2 SYDVKM. V lost 6 bases and J lost 7; bases outside the gene matches: 9. This CDR3 comprises 14 residues. This CDR3 is CASRDRNMGNTIYF. The CDR3 coding sequence is TGTGCCAGCAGGGACAGGAATATGGGGAACACCATATATTTT. The full variable domain, with the rest looked up from reference TRBV28 and TRBJ1-3, is DVKVTQSSRYLVKRTGEKVFLECVQDMDHENMFWYRQDPGLGLRLIYFSYDVKMKEKGDIPEGYSVSREKKERFSLILESASTNQTSMYLCASRDRNMGNTIYFGEGSWLTVV.